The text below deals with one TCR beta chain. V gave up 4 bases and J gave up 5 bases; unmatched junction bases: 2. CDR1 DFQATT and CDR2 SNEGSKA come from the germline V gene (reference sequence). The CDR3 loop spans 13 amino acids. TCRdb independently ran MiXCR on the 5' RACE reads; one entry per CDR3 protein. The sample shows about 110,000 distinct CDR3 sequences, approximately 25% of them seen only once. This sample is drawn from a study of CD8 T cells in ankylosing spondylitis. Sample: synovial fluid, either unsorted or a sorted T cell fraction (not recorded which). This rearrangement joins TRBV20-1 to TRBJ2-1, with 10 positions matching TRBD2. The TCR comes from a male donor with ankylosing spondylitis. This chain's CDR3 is CSATSGRHNEQFF. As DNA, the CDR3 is TGCAGTGCTACTAGCGGGAGACACAATGAGCAGTTCTTC.